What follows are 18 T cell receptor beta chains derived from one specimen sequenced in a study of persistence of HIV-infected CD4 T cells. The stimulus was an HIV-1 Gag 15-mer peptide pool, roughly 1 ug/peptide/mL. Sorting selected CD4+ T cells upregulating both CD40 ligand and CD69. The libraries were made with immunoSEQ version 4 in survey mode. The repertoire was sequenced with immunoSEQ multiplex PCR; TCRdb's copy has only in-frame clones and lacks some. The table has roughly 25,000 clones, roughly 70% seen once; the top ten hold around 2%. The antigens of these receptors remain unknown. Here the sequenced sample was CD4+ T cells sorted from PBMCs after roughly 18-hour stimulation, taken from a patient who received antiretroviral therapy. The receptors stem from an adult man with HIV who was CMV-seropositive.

The CDR3 sequence: CASSVRATGANVLTF. Here the CDR3 DNA reads TGTGCCAGCAGTGTGAGGGCGACTGGGGCCAACGTCCTGACTTTC. The rearrangement uses TRBV2 and TRBJ2-6, with D perhaps matching TRBD2 (5 bases). The length of the CDR3 is 15 residues. CDR1 and CDR2 from the germline V gene are SNHLY and FYNNEI. Deletions cut 4 bases from V and 2 bases from J, with 9 bases between.

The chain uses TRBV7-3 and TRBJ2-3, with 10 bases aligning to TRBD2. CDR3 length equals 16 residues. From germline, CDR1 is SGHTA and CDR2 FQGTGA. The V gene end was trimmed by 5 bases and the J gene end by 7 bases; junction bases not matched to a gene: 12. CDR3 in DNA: TGTGCCAGCAGCCCCACAGGCGCTAGCGGGGGAAATACGCAGTATTTT. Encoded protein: CASSPTGASGGNTQYF.

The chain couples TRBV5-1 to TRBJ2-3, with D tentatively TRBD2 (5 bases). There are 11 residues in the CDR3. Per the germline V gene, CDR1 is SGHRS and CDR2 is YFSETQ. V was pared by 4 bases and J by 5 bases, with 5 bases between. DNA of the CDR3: TGCGCCAGCAGCCGGGAAGATACGCAGTATTTT. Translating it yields CASSREDTQYF.

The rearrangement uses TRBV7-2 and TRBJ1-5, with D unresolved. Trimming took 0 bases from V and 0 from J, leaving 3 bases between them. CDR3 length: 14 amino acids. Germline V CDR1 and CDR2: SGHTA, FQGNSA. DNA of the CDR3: TGTGCCAGCAGCTTAGCAAATAGCAATCAGCCCCAGCATTTT. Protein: CASSLANSNQPQHF.

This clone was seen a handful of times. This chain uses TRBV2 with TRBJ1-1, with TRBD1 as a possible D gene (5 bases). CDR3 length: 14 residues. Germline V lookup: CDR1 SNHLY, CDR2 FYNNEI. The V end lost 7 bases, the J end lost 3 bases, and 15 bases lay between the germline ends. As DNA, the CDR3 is TGTGCCAGCATTGTGAGGGAAGGGGACACTGAAGCTTTCTTT. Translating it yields CASIVREGDTEAFF.

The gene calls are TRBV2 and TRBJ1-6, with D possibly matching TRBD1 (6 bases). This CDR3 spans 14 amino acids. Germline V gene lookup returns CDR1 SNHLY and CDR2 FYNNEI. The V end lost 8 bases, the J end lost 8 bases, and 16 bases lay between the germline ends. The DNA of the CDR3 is TGTGCCAGCCGGAGGGGGGAAGGTTATTCACCCCTCCACTTT. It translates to CASRRGEGYSPLHF. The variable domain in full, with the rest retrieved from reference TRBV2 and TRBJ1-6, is EPEVTQTPSHQVTQMGQEVILRCVPISNHLYFYWYRQILGQKVEFLVSFYNNEISEKSEIFDDQFSVERPDGSNFTLKIRSTKLEDSAMYFCASRRGEGYSPLHFGNGTRLTVT.

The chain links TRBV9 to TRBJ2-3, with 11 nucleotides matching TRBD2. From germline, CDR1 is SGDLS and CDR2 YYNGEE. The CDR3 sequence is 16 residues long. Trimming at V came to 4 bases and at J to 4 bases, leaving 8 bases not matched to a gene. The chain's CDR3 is CASSSRSGGASDTQYF. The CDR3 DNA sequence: TGTGCCAGCAGCTCCCGTAGCGGGGGGGCCTCAGATACGCAGTATTTT.

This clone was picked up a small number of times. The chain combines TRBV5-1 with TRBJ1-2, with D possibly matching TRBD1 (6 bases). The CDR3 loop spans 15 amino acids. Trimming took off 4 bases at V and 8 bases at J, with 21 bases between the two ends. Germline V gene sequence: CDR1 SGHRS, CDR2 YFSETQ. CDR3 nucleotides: TGCGCCAGCAGCCCTCAGGAGGGGGTCCTTTGGGGCTACACCTTC. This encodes CASSPQEGVLWGYTF.

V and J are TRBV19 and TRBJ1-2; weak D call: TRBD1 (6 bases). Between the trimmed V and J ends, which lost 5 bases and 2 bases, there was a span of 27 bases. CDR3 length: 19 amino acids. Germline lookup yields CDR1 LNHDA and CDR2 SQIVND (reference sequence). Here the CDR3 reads CASSAPPNREVSVNYGYTF. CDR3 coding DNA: TGTGCCAGTAGTGCCCCTCCCAACAGGGAGGTAAGCGTGAACTATGGCTACACCTTC.

The CDR3 nucleotides are TGTGCCAGCCATTCTAGGATTGAGCAGTTCTTC. This codes for CASHSRIEQFF. The chain employs TRBV28 and TRBJ2-1; D unclear. The CDR3 has 11 amino acids. CDR1 is MDHEN and CDR2 is SYDVKM in the germline V gene. Deletions cut 8 bases from V and 9 bases from J, with 11 bases between. Combining the CDR3 with reference TRBV28 and TRBJ2-1 gives the whole variable domain DVKVTQSSRYLVKRTGEKVFLECVQDMDHENMFWYRQDPGLGLRLIYFSYDVKMKEKGDIPEGYSVSREKKERFSLILESASTNQTSMYLCASHSRIEQFFGPGTRLTVL.

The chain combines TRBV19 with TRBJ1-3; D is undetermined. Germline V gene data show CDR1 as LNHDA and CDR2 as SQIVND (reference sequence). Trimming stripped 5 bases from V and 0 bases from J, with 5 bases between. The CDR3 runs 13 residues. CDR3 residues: CASSSISGNTIYF. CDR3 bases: TGTGCCAGTAGTTCTATCTCTGGAAACACCATATATTTT.

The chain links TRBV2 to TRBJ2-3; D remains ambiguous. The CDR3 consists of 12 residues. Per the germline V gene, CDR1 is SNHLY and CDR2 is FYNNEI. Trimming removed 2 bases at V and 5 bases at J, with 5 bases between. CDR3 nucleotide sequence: TGTGCCAGCAGTGAATATATAGATACGCAGTATTTT. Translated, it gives CASSEYIDTQYF.

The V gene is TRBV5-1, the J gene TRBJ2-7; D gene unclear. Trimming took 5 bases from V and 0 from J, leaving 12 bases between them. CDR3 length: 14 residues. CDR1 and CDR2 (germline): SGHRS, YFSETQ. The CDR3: CASRLQSSSYEQYF. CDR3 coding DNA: TGCGCCAGCAGGCTTCAGTCAAGCTCCTACGAGCAGTACTTC.

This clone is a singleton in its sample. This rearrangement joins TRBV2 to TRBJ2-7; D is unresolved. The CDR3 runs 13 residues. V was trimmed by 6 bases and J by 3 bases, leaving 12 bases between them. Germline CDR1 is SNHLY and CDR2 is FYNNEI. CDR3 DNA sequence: TGTGCCAGCAGGAATCAGGCCAGCTACGAGCAGTACTTC. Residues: CASRNQASYEQYF.

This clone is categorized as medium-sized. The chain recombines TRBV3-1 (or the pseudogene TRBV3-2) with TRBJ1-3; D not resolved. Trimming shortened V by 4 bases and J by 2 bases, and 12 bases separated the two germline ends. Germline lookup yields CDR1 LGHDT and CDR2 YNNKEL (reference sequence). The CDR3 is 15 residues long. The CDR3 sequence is CASSPQRLAGNTIYF. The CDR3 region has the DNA TGTGCCAGCAGCCCACAGAGGCTCGCTGGAAACACCATATATTTT.

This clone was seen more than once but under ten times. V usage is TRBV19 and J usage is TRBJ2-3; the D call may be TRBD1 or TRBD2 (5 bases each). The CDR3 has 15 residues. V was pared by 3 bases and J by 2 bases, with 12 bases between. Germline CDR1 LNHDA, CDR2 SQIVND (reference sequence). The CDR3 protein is CASSMSPGTTDTQYF. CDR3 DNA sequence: TGTGCCAGTAGTATGAGTCCAGGGACCACAGATACGCAGTATTTT.

In nucleotides, the CDR3 is TGTGCCTGGAGTGTCTCAGGGATCATTAATCAGCCCCAGCATTTT. Protein product: CAWSVSGIINQPQHF. The chain recombines TRBV30 with TRBJ1-5; TRBD1 is a possible D gene (5 bases). V lost 0 bases, J lost 4 bases, and 13 bases lay in between. CDR1 and CDR2 from the germline V gene are GTSNPN and SVGIG (reference sequence). This CDR3 region has 15 residues.

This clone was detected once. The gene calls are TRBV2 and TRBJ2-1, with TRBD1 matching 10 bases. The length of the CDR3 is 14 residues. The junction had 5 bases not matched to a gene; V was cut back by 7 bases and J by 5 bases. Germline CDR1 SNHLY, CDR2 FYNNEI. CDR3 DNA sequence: TGTGCCAGCACCCGGGACAGGGGAGACAATGAGCAGTTCTTC. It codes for CASTRDRGDNEQFF. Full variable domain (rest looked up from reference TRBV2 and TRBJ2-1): EPEVTQTPSHQVTQMGQEVILRCVPISNHLYFYWYRQILGQKVEFLVSFYNNEISEKSEIFDDQFSVERPDGSNFTLKIRSTKLEDSAMYFCASTRDRGDNEQFFGPGTRLTVL.